This T cell receptor beta chain was sequenced for a study of cytomegalovirus exposure and HLA in healthy donors. Overall study findings and caveats: Fewer N-insertions (relative to the roughly 730-donor mean) were reportedly seen in an Asian-associated ancestry cluster in a later analysis. There were around 160 TCR beta chains listed as cytomegalovirus-associated.

The CDR3 is made up of 15 amino acids. Trimming pared 4 bases from V and 7 bases from J, leaving 17 bases between. Per the germline V gene, CDR1 is SGHRS and CDR2 is YFSETQ. PCR was performed using 60 Vbeta and 13 Jbeta primers. Repertoires were generated with immunoSEQ multiplex PCR, while TCRdb's copy carries only in-frame clones and drops some. Of around 120,000 clones detected, 80% appear once; the ten largest clones hold 7.5% to 10%. A word on this clone: Its specificity is not known.

This sequence originates from a female donor in good health and CMV-seropositive. V is TRBV5-1 and J is TRBJ2-2; a weak D match, TRBD1 (6 bases). Sequencing was done on a sample of PBMCs. Written as DNA, the CDR3 is TGCGCCAGCAGCCTACAGGGTAGTAAGGGCGGGGAGCTGTTTTTT. It is translated as CASSLQGSKGGELFF.